A single T cell receptor (beta chain) is shown here with its context. It lacks a known antigen. Qualities for individual bases were not recorded, and no much larger clone is one base off. This entry is derived from a study of chemoradiotherapy in HPV16-positive cancers (dated by TCRdb to the early 2020s). Looking at the study overall: Functional T-cell assays on cells from two HPV16-positive patients defined candidate HPV-specific T-cell clones and common TCR motifs. The study set out to ask whether T-cell immunity against the HPV oncoproteins E6 and E7 changes over the course of chemoradiotherapy and whether that immunity affects survival. TCR repertoires from under 90 patients with HPV-related cancers were then used to track the candidate HPV-specific TCRs and motifs.

Library preparation was by the immunoSEQ multiplex PCR assay. TCRdb limited this immuneACCESS table to in-frame rearrangements with V and J called. A share of clones is missing; checked studies link under half to unresolved V genes, and the rest is unexplained. In all, the sample holds about 8,900 clones, and about 90% of those were seen once. The top ten hold over 9% of the sample. Study-wide findings and limitations: The functional definition of HPV-specific T cells came from only a couple of HPV16-positive patients, and the survival association was reported for HPV16-positive patients. Expansion of candidate HPV-specific clones and E7-related TCR motifs was observed in the tumor microenvironment during treatment, whereas no such expansion was observed for non-HPV-specific T cells. In HPV16-positive patients, expansion of HPV-responsive T cells during chemoradiotherapy was associated with improved recurrence-free survival.

Because repertoires were sampled repeatedly during chemoradiotherapy, clonal expansion in the tumor microenvironment could be followed. This TCR was sampled from a human donor with HPV-associated anogenital cancer. The sample was blood, taken from a patient who underwent chemoradiotherapy.

The bases read TGTGCCAGCAGCTTGGGGCTAGCGCCAAATGAGCAGTTCTTC. It translates to CASSLGLAPNEQFF. The chain joins TRBV5-6 to TRBJ2-1; a weak D assignment points to TRBD2 (6 bases agree). The junction shows trimming of 0 bases on V and 7 bases on J, plus 11 bases between the germline ends. Via the germline V gene, CDR1 is SGHDT and CDR2 YYEEEE. There are 14 amino acids in the CDR3, from cysteine to phenylalanine inclusive. CDR3 DNA only is kept here, 42 bases in frame from base 1.